This TCR beta chain was sequenced in a study of T cells in Graves' hyperthyroidism and ophthalmopathy. Whole-study findings and limits: Prediction of ophthalmopathy progression came a median roughly 6.7 months pre-onset.

The patients, who ranged from 18 to 65 in age, presented with newly diagnosed hyperthyroidism lasting under 2 months. This clonotype was found many times. Its antigen remains unidentified. Researchers amplified the TCR beta CDR3 regions from RNA transcripts. Primed by the HTBI set, a first-round RT-PCR was run on the TCR CDR3. TCRdb ran MiXCR on the multiplex PCR reads and lists one entry per CDR3 protein. The sample lists 350,000 to 500,000 distinct CDR3 sequences, roughly 13% occurring once. Germline CDR1 reads SNHLY; CDR2 reads FYNNEI. J was trimmed by 7 bases and V by 0 bases; bases with no gene match: 6. The CDR3 has 16 amino acids.

The specimen sequenced was blood. This sequence was found in a woman aged 18-29 years with Graves' hyperthyroidism. This sequence joins TRBV2 and TRBJ1-6; 7 bases align to TRBD1. In DNA, the CDR3 is TGTGCCAGCAGTGAAGCGAGGCAGGGGGGAAATTCACCCCTCCACTTT. Its translation is CASSEARQGGNSPLHF.